These 24 T cell receptor beta chains originate from one sample sequenced in a study of T cell responses to AZD1222 COVID-19 vaccine. Sequenced by immunoSEQ multiplex PCR; TCRdb stores in-frame clones only, minus some. The repertoire holds around 140,000 clones, with roughly 90% as singletons. Sequencing was performed on peripheral blood, taken 28 days after the second AZD1222 dose. The receptors originated from an adult who received the AZD1222 COVID-19 vaccine.

The chain recombines TRBV4-3 with TRBJ2-1; D remains unclear. V lost 4 bases to trimming and J lost 1 base, with 8 bases between them. The CDR3 loop spans 14 amino acids. Germline loops: CDR1 LGHNA, CDR2 YSLEER. Here the CDR3 DNA reads TGCGCCAGCAGCCCCCAAGGATCCTACAATGAGCAGTTCTTC. This gives the protein CASSPQGSYNEQFF.

The gene calls are TRBV19 and TRBJ1-3, with D tentatively TRBD1 (5 bases). CDR1 and CDR2 from the germline V gene are LNHDA and SQIVND (reference sequence). Trimming removed 3 bases at V and 0 bases at J, with 12 bases between. This CDR3 is 16 amino acids long. This CDR3 is CASSMAGRISGNTIYF. CDR3 nucleotide sequence: TGTGCCAGTAGTATGGCGGGACGGATCTCTGGAAACACCATATATTTT.

The chain couples TRBV28 to TRBJ2-1; TRBD2 agrees at 10 bases. The CDR3 covers 17 residues. J lost 7 bases, V lost 2 bases, and 11 bases had no gene match. CDR1 MDHEN and CDR2 SYDVKM come from the germline V gene. The DNA for the CDR3 is TGTGCCAGCAGTTTAGGGGCGGCTAGCGGGAGTTATAATGAGCAGTTCTTC. Translating it yields CASSLGAASGSYNEQFF.

The chain joins TRBV20-1 to TRBJ2-2; D remains ambiguous. The CDR3 has 15 amino acids. Per germline, CDR1 DFQATT and CDR2 SNEGSKA (reference sequence). V lost 3 bases to trimming and J lost 2 bases, with 13 bases between them. CDR3 sequence reads: CSASVGRLNTGELFF. The CDR3 nucleotides are TGCAGTGCTAGTGTGGGCAGATTAAACACCGGGGAGCTGTTTTTT.

The V call is TRBV6-2 or TRBV6-3, the J call TRBJ1-1, with D maybe TRBD1 (5 bases). Germline CDR1 and CDR2: MNHEY and SVGEGT. V gave up 2 bases and J gave up 3 bases, with 13 bases separating them. CDR3 length equals 15 residues. CDR3 in amino acids: CASSYGGTGDTEAFF. The CDR3 DNA is TGTGCCAGCAGTTACGGCGGGACGGGAGACACTGAAGCTTTCTTT.

This chain connects TRBV28 to TRBJ1-2, with D hard to call. CDR1 is MDHEN, CDR2 SYDVKM, per germline. V was trimmed by 6 bases and J by 3 bases, leaving 14 bases between them. CDR3 length equals 14 residues. For the CDR3, the DNA is TGTGCCAGCAGAAGGCCGGGAACAGACTATGGCTACACCTTC. Translated: CASRRPGTDYGYTF.

This clone was observed a few times. The chain has TRBV27 and TRBJ2-1; D uncertain. CDR1 is MNHEY, CDR2 SMNVEV, per germline (reference sequence). This CDR3 is 15 amino acids long. V lost 0 bases and J 0 bases, leaving 6 bases between the germline ends. CDR3 coding DNA: TGTGCCAGCAGTTTATCTAAGAGCTCCTACAATGAGCAGTTCTTC. This translates into CASSLSKSSYNEQFF.

The gene calls are TRBV9 and TRBJ1-6, with a tentative D call TRBD1 (6 bases). CDR1 is SGDLS and CDR2 is YYNGEE in the germline V gene. Trimming pared 4 bases from V and 0 bases from J, leaving 14 bases between. The CDR3 is 17 residues long. The CDR3 coding sequence is TGTGCCAGCAGCAATTACAGGGTTAGCTCCTATAATTCACCCCTCCACTTT. Protein sequence: CASSNYRVSSYNSPLHF.

V gene TRBV6-5 combines with J gene TRBJ2-2; D is undetermined. The CDR3 spans 13 residues. CDR1 is MNHEY and CDR2 is SVGAGI in the germline V gene. Deletions cut 4 bases from V and 4 bases from J, with 7 bases between. CDR3: CASSSPGTGELFF. The CDR3 region has the DNA TGTGCCAGCAGTTCCCCAGGCACCGGGGAGCTGTTTTTT.

The chain recombines TRBV7-9 with TRBJ2-7; TRBD2 might be the D (6 bases). Germline V lookup: CDR1 SEHNR, CDR2 FQNEAQ (reference sequence). V lost 7 bases to trimming and J lost 6 bases, with 16 bases between them. The CDR3 extends over 13 amino acids. This CDR3 is CASTGLAPSEQYF. CDR3 DNA sequence: TGTGCCAGCACGGGACTGGCGCCCTCCGAGCAGTACTTC.

V and J are TRBV7-2 and TRBJ2-2; 8 bases are shared with TRBD1. The CDR3 has 16 amino acids. With 3 bases clipped from V and 4 bases from J, the junction kept 7 bases outside the gene matches. Per the germline V gene, CDR1 is SGHTA and CDR2 is FQGNSA. Here the CDR3 DNA reads TGTGCCAGCAGCTTTGTAACAGGGGGGCGCACCGGGGAGCTGTTTTTT. The encoded protein is CASSFVTGGRTGELFF.

V gene TRBV7-9 combines with J gene TRBJ2-2; TRBD2 matches at 7 bases. The CDR3 sequence is 15 residues long. The germline CDR1 and CDR2 sequences are SEHNR and FQNEAQ (reference sequence). The CDR3 sequence: CACKVLADGTGELFF. CDR3 coding DNA: TGTGCGTGCAAAGTCCTAGCGGATGGGACCGGGGAGCTGTTTTTT.

The rearrangement uses TRBV2 and TRBJ2-3; D possibly uses TRBD1 or TRBD2 (5 bases each). CDR3 length equals 15 residues. The V and J ends lost 4 bases and 2 bases respectively, with 13 bases between them. The germline CDR1 and CDR2 sequences are SNHLY and FYNNEI. Written as DNA, the CDR3 is TGTGCCAGCAGTGCAGGGCAGGGACCCACAGATACGCAGTATTTT. It is translated as CASSAGQGPTDTQYF.

The V gene is TRBV3-1 (or the pseudogene TRBV3-2), the J gene TRBJ2-3; TRBD2 might be the D (6 bases). Per germline, CDR1 LGHDT and CDR2 YNNKEL (reference sequence). The CDR3 is made up of 14 amino acids. V lost 1 base to trimming and J lost 5 bases, with 10 bases between them. The CDR3 spells CASSQGGGEDTQYF. CDR3 in DNA: TGTGCCAGCAGCCAAGGAGGAGGGGAAGATACGCAGTATTTT.

With regard to this clone: Other nucleotide sequences in the sample specify the same CDR3. This chain connects TRBV7-2 to TRBJ2-5; TRBD1 aligns across 8 bases. With V trimmed by 1 base and J by 5 bases, 6 bases remained unmatched. CDR1 and CDR2 (germline): SGHTA, FQGNSA. The CDR3 runs 15 residues. The CDR3, as DNA: TGTGCCAGCAGCTTAGGCGGACAGGGATCGGAGACCCAGTACTTC. Translation: CASSLGGQGSETQYF.

The chain couples TRBV5-4 to TRBJ1-1, with D perhaps matching TRBD1 (5 bases). Germline loops: CDR1 SGHNT, CDR2 YYREEE (reference sequence). The CDR3 has 16 residues. Trimming removed 0 bases from V and 4 bases from J, with 16 bases in between. The CDR3: CASSLEGRARGTEAFF. In DNA, the CDR3 is TGTGCCAGCAGCTTGGAAGGGCGGGCTAGGGGCACTGAAGCTTTCTTT.

This chain connects TRBV6-5 to TRBJ2-7, with no clear D. V was shortened by 0 bases and J by 0 bases, with 6 bases between the two germline ends. Germline CDR1 and CDR2: MNHEY and SVGAGI. CDR3 length equals 14 residues. CDR3 loop: CASSYSGSSYEQYF. CDR3 DNA sequence: TGTGCCAGCAGTTACTCCGGCTCCTCCTACGAGCAGTACTTC.

The gene calls are TRBV5-4 and TRBJ2-2, with D hard to call. The length of the CDR3 is 16 residues. V was shortened by 1 base and J by 0 bases, with 10 bases between the two germline ends. CDR1 is SGHNT, CDR2 YYREEE, per germline (reference sequence). Here the CDR3 reads CASSLWIKTNTGELFF. The CDR3 region has the DNA TGTGCCAGCAGCTTGTGGATTAAGACGAACACCGGGGAGCTGTTTTTT.

The V and J genes are TRBV5-4 and TRBJ1-6; 7 bases fit TRBD1. Germline-derived CDR1 and CDR2 are SGHNT and YYREEE (reference sequence). The CDR3 has 15 amino acids. V shed 3 bases and J 8 bases; nucleotides not matched to a gene: 8. For the CDR3, the DNA is TGTGCCAGCAGCTCCGGAGGGGGCTGGGATTCACCCCTCCACTTT. Amino acids: CASSSGGGWDSPLHF.

The J gene is TRBJ2-7, the V gene TRBV7-9; 7 nucleotides align to TRBD1. The CDR3 covers 16 residues. CDR1 and CDR2 (germline): SEHNR, FQNEAQ (reference sequence). Trimming cost V 6 bases and J 0 bases; bases outside gene matches: 11. The CDR3 region is CASSMPRDRLSYEQYF. The CDR3 DNA sequence: TGTGCCAGCAGTATGCCTCGGGACAGACTCTCCTACGAGCAGTACTTC.

The CDR3 coding sequence is TGTGCCAGCAGCACCCAGACAGGGGGCGACTATGGCTACACCTTC. Residues: CASSTQTGGDYGYTF. The chain carries TRBV9 and TRBJ1-2, with 10 bases identical to TRBD1. The trim removed 4 bases at V and 3 bases at J, leaving 6 bases unmatched. The CDR3 is 15 residues long. Germline V gene lookup returns CDR1 SGDLS and CDR2 YYNGEE.

The gene calls are TRBV25-1 and TRBJ2-5; D is perhaps TRBD2 (5 bases). The CDR3 sequence is 12 residues long. Trimming shortened V by 6 bases and J by 5 bases, and 10 bases separated the two germline ends. CDR1 and CDR2 from the germline V gene are MGHDK and SYGVNS. In DNA, the CDR3 is TGTGCCAGCAGAAGGGAGCGGGAGACCCAGTACTTC. Translating gives CASRRERETQYF.

The CDR3: CASSSYDSSYEQYF. The DNA of the CDR3 is TGCGCCAGCAGCTCCTATGACAGCTCCTACGAGCAGTACTTC. The chain links TRBV5-1 to TRBJ2-7, with D possibly TRBD1 on 5 matching bases. This CDR3 has 14 amino acids. V was pared by 3 bases and J by 0 bases, with 10 bases between. CDR1 SGHRS and CDR2 YFSETQ come from the germline V gene.

The rearrangement joins TRBV7-9 to TRBJ2-3; D is perhaps TRBD2 (5 bases). CDR1 is SEHNR, CDR2 FQNEAQ, per germline (reference sequence). Trimming removed 4 bases from V and 6 bases from J, with 8 bases in between. CDR3 length: 12 residues. The CDR3 DNA is TGTGCCAGCAGCTCGTCGGGGGATACGCAGTATTTT. It translates to CASSSSGDTQYF.